Below, 20 T cell receptor beta chains from the same sample are listed, as sequenced in a study of cytomegalovirus exposure and HLA in healthy donors. The PCR made use of 60 Vbeta and 13 Jbeta primers. The method was immunoSEQ multiplex PCR; TCRdb's version includes in-frame clones alone and lacks a portion of them. The data contain 150,000 to 200,000 clones, just under 85% of them seen just once; the ten biggest clones take up roughly 5%. The sequencing input was PBMCs. Receptors were obtained from a girl between 10 and 17 years old in good health and CMV-seropositive.

The chain couples TRBV4-1 to TRBJ1-1; maybe TRBD1 (5 bases). The CDR3 totals 15 residues. Germline V CDR1 and CDR2: MGHRA, YSYEKL. The V end lost 1 base, the J end lost 3 bases, and 12 bases lay between the germline ends. DNA for the CDR3: TGCGCCAGCAGCCAAGTTCAGGGTGGGTACACTGAAGCTTTCTTT. It codes for CASSQVQGGYTEAFF.

This clone was detected once. This chain uses TRBV10-3 with TRBJ1-6, with a possible D match to TRBD1 (6 bases). The germline V gene has CDR1 ENHRY and CDR2 SYGVKD. CDR3 length: 11 residues. V lost 8 bases, J lost 10 bases, and 9 bases lay in between. The CDR3 loop reads CAIGQGSPLHF. CDR3 DNA: TGTGCCATCGGCCAGGGGTCACCCCTCCACTTT.

The rearrangement joins TRBV18 to TRBJ1-2; possibly TRBD1 for D (5 bases). The length of the CDR3 is 17 residues. The V and J ends lost 4 bases and 1 base respectively, with 19 bases between them. Looked up from germline, CDR1 is KGHSH and CDR2 is LQKENI. The DNA for the CDR3 is TGTGCCAGCTCACGAGCCGACAGTACCCCTCTTAACTATGGCTACACCTTC. This sequence encodes CASSRADSTPLNYGYTF.

The chain carries TRBV25-1 and TRBJ2-7, with D perhaps TRBD2 (7 bases). This CDR3 is built from 12 residues. From germline, CDR1 is MGHDK and CDR2 SYGVNS. V lost 6 bases and J 4 bases, leaving 10 bases between the germline ends. The CDR3 reads CASSGGLYEQYF. The CDR3 DNA sequence: TGTGCCAGCAGCGGGGGGCTATACGAGCAGTACTTC.

This sequence joins TRBV5-6 and TRBJ2-7; 8 nucleotides agree with TRBD1. V lost 6 bases, J lost 6 bases, and 11 bases stayed unmatched. The germline V gene encodes CDR1 SGHDT and CDR2 YYEEEE. The CDR3 sequence is 14 residues long. The CDR3 nucleotides read TGTGCCAGCAACATGGCCCAGGGGGCGGCCGAGCAGTACTTC. Translated: CASNMAQGAAEQYF.

V is TRBV30 and J is TRBJ2-1; TRBD2 agrees at 10 bases. CDR3 length: 16 amino acids. In germline, CDR1 is GTSNPN, CDR2 SVGIG (reference sequence). J was trimmed by 9 bases and V by 4 bases; bases with no gene match: 15. In DNA, the CDR3 is TGTGCCTGGAACAAGCGGGGGGGCACGTTTACTGGTGAGCAGTTCTTC. Encoded protein: CAWNKRGGTFTGEQFF.

V gene TRBV6-1 combines with J gene TRBJ2-7; perhaps TRBD2 as D (5 bases). CDR1 and CDR2 from the germline V gene are MNHNS and SASEGT. Trimming took off 1 base at V and 2 bases at J, with 15 bases between the two ends. The CDR3 covers 16 residues. CDR3 sequence (DNA): TGTGCCAGCAGTGAAGACGAGGGCTGGACGACCTACGAGCAGTACTTC. Translated, it gives CASSEDEGWTTYEQYF.

This chain connects TRBV7-3 to TRBJ1-1; tentatively, D is TRBD1 (6 bases). This CDR3 is built from 13 residues. Germline-derived CDR1 and CDR2 are SGHTA and FQGTGA. The V and J ends lost 5 bases and 2 bases respectively, with 9 bases between them. CDR3 in DNA: TGTGCCAGCAGCGCGACAGGAAACACTGAAGCTTTCTTT. Protein sequence: CASSATGNTEAFF. The full variable domain, its missing parts supplied by reference TRBV7-3 and TRBJ1-1, is GAGVSQTPSNKVTEKGKYVELRCDPISGHTALYWYRQSLGQGPEFLIYFQGTGAADDSGLPNDRFFAVRPEGSVSTLKIQRTERGDSAVYLCASSATGNTEAFFGQGTRLTVV.

The rearrangement uses TRBV7-8 and TRBJ2-2; possible D gene TRBD2, 6 bases. The CDR3 totals 18 residues. From germline, CDR1 is SGHVS and CDR2 FQNEAQ. V was clipped by 4 bases and J by 2 bases, with 20 bases between them. CDR3 in amino acids: CASSYTTRPTSNTGELFF. Written as DNA, the CDR3 is TGTGCCAGCAGCTACACGACTAGGCCAACTTCTAACACCGGGGAGCTGTTTTTT.

The chain uses TRBV7-9 and TRBJ1-3, with no clear D. This CDR3 comprises 13 residues. The germline V gene has CDR1 SEHNR and CDR2 FQNEAQ (reference sequence). Between the trimmed V and J ends, which lost 1 base and 4 bases, there was a span of 5 bases. The CDR3 reads CASSLGAGNTIYF. The CDR3 coding sequence is TGTGCCAGCAGCTTAGGCGCGGGAAACACCATATATTTT.

This chain uses TRBV11-2 with TRBJ2-7; 7 bases align to TRBD2. The CDR3 has 15 residues. Germline V CDR1 and CDR2: SGHAT, FQNNGV. Losses at the gene ends were 3 bases for V and 0 bases for J; bases not matched to a gene: 5. CDR3: CASSFNTGGSYEQYF. Written as DNA, the CDR3 is TGTGCCAGCAGCTTCAACACGGGGGGCTCCTACGAGCAGTACTTC.

The CDR3 coding sequence is TGTGCCAGTAGTAAAACCCGCGGGGGGCCCTACGAGCAGTACTTC. Its protein is CASSKTRGGPYEQYF. This sequence joins TRBV19 and TRBJ2-7, with 8 bases that match TRBD2. V lost 4 bases, J lost 2 bases, and 7 bases stayed unmatched. The germline gives CDR1 LNHDA, CDR2 SQIVND (reference sequence). This CDR3 spans 15 amino acids.

The CDR3 DNA follows: TGTGCCAGCAGCCCCCTCGACACTAACTATGGCTACACCTTC. This codes for CASSPLDTNYGYTF. The chain joins TRBV7-9 to TRBJ1-2; no definite D call. The CDR3 length is 14 residues. Trimming left V 5 bases short and J 0 bases short, with 10 bases between. Germline V CDR1 and CDR2: SEHNR, FQNEAQ (reference sequence).

The rearrangement links TRBV5-1 to TRBJ2-2, with D hard to call. Per germline, CDR1 SGHRS and CDR2 YFSETQ. The ends were cut back, 7 bases at V and 1 base at J, with 5 bases in the middle. The CDR3 is made up of 12 amino acids. CDR3 bases: TGCGCCAGCCTCCTGAACACCGGGGAGCTGTTTTTT. Protein product: CASLLNTGELFF. Full variable domain (outside the CDR3, taken from reference TRBV5-1 and TRBJ2-2): KAGVTQTPRYLIKTRGQQVTLSCSPISGHRSVSWYQQTPGQGLQFLFEYFSETQRNKGNFPGRFSGRQFSNSRSEMNVSTLELGDSALYLCASLLNTGELFFGEGSRLTVL.

The chain carries TRBV18 and TRBJ1-2; D remains unclear. The V end lost 3 bases, the J end lost 4 bases, and 12 bases lay between the germline ends. Germline-derived CDR1 and CDR2 are KGHSH and LQKENI. This CDR3 region has 14 residues. This chain's CDR3 is CASSPRVALYGYTF. CDR3 DNA sequence: TGTGCCAGCTCACCGCGAGTCGCCCTCTATGGCTACACCTTC. Complete variable domain (other parts from reference TRBV18 and TRBJ1-2): NAGVMQNPRHLVRRRGQEARLRCSPMKGHSHVYWYRQLPEEGLKFMVYLQKENIIDESGMPKERFSAEFPKEGPSILRIQQVVRGDSAAYFCASSPRVALYGYTFGSGTRLTVV.

This chain links TRBV7-2 with TRBJ2-7; 8 bases map to TRBD1. Per the germline V gene, CDR1 is SGHTA and CDR2 is FQGNSA. This CDR3 has 15 residues. V lost 5 bases, J lost 3 bases, and 9 bases stayed unmatched. DNA of the CDR3: TGTGCCAGCAGCCCGGGGACAGGCCCTTACTACGAGCAGTACTTC. Protein: CASSPGTGPYYEQYF.

The genes are TRBV5-1 and TRBJ1-4; D unclear. V was shortened by 0 bases and J by 7 bases, with 10 bases between the two germline ends. CDR1 SGHRS and CDR2 YFSETQ come from the germline V gene. This CDR3 comprises 14 residues. CDR3 in amino acids: CASSLGGGSEKLFF. As DNA, the CDR3 is TGCGCCAGCAGCTTGGGGGGAGGGAGTGAAAAACTGTTTTTT. Combining the CDR3 with reference TRBV5-1 and TRBJ1-4 gives the whole variable domain KAGVTQTPRYLIKTRGQQVTLSCSPISGHRSVSWYQQTPGQGLQFLFEYFSETQRNKGNFPGRFSGRQFSNSRSEMNVSTLELGDSALYLCASSLGGGSEKLFFGSGTQLSVL.

The chain couples TRBV25-1 to TRBJ1-1, with 8 bases matching TRBD1. Germline V lookup: CDR1 MGHDK, CDR2 SYGVNS. After removal of 10 bases from V and 3 bases from J, the junction contained 10 bases not matched to a gene. This CDR3 has 14 residues. CDR3 residues: CATVDRGLDTEAFF. CDR3 DNA sequence: TGTGCCACCGTAGACAGGGGCTTGGACACTGAAGCTTTCTTT.

This chain uses TRBV5-4 with TRBJ1-3; D ambiguous. Per the germline V gene, CDR1 is SGHNT and CDR2 is YYREEE (reference sequence). The V gene lost 3 bases and the J gene lost 4 bases, with 8 bases spanning the gap. The CDR3 has 13 amino acids. CDR3 nucleotide sequence: TGTGCCAGCAGCTGGAGCGGGGGAAACACCATATATTTT. Translated, it gives CASSWSGGNTIYF.

CDR3: CASSQIGQETQYF. CDR3 bases: TGCGCCAGCAGCCAAATCGGGCAAGAGACCCAGTACTTC. The chain couples TRBV4-1 to TRBJ2-5; D not resolved. The ends were cut back, 2 bases at V and 2 bases at J, with 6 bases in the middle. This CDR3 has 13 residues. Per the germline V gene, CDR1 is MGHRA and CDR2 is YSYEKL.